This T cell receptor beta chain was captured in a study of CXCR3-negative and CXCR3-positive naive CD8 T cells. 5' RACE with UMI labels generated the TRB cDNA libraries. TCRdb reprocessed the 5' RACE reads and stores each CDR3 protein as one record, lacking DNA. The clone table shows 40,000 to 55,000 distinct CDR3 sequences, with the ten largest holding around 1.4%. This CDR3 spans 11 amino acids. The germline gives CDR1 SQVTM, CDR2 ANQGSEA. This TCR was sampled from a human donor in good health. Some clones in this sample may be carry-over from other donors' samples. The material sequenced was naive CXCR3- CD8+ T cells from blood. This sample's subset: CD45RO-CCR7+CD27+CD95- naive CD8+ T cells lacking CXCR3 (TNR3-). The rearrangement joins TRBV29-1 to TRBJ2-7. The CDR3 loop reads CSVEVGLEQYF.